Here is one TCR beta chain with its context. This CDR3 is built from 14 residues. Trimming cost V 0 bases and J 3 bases, with 10 bases left between them. The germline CDR1 and CDR2 sequences are SGHDT and YYEEEE. This sample was included in a study of blood T cell repertoires in COVID-19. Participants had their cohort set by participant-reported clinical history. Here immunoSEQ multiplex PCR was the method, and the copy in TCRdb shows in-frame clones only, minus some. This repertoire shows some 410,000 clones, 88% found once; its top ten account for about 0.89%. This TCR was sampled from a woman aged 25 to 45 with acute COVID-19. J is TRBJ2-7 and V is TRBV5-6, with a tentative D call TRBD2 (5 bases). The sample taken for sequencing was PBMCs or T cells enriched from blood (not recorded which). The CDR3 reads CASSLVPGSYEQYF. CDR3 coding DNA: TGTGCCAGCAGCTTGGTACCTGGGAGCTACGAGCAGTACTTC.